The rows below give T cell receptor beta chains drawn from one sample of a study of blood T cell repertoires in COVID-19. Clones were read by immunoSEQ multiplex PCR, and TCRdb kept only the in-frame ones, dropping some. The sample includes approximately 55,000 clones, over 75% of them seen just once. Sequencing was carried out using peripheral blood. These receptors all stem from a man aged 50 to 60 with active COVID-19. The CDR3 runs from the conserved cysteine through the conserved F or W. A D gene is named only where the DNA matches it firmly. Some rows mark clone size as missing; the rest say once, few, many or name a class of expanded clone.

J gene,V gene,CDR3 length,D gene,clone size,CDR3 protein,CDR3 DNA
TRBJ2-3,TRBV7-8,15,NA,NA,CASSIGRGGSDTQYF,TGTGCCAGCAGCATTGGGAGGGGGGGTTCAGATACGCAGTATTTT
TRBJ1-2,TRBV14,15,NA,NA,CASSPLGTIGYGYTF,TGTGCCAGCAGCCCCTTAGGGACAATCGGCTATGGCTACACCTTC
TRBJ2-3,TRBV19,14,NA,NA,CASSRTSPPDTQYF,TGTGCCAGTAGTAGAACTAGCCCCCCAGATACGCAGTATTTT
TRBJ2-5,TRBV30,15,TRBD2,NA,CAWSVRLAGGETQYF,TGTGCCTGGAGTGTACGACTAGCGGGAGGGGAGACCCAGTACTTC
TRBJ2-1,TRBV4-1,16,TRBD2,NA,CASSQESAGGVNEQFF,TGCGCCAGCAGCCAAGAATCAGCGGGGGGGGTCAATGAGCAGTTCTTC
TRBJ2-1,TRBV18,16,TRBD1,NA,CASSSAADRGGGVQFF,TGTGCCAGCTCCTCTGCCGCCGACAGGGGGGGCGGTGTGCAGTTCTTC
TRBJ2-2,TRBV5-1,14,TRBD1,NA,CASGGQGSTGELFF,TGCGCCAGCGGCGGACAGGGGAGTACCGGGGAGCTGTTTTTT
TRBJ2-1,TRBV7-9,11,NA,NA,CASSLEHEQFF,TGTGCCAGCAGCTTAGAGCATGAGCAGTTCTTC
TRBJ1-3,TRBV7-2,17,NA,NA,CASSPPGGAASGNTIYF,TGTGCCAGCAGCCCCCCCGGGGGGGCTGCCTCTGGAAACACCATATATTTT
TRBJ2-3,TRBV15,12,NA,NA,CATSPPLEAQYF,TGTGCCACCAGCCCTCCGCTAGAGGCGCAGTATTTT
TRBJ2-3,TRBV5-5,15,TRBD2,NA,CASSLSGSFQDTQYF,TGTGCCAGCAGCTTAAGCGGGAGTTTTCAAGATACGCAGTATTTT
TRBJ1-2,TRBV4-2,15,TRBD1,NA,CASRRGTGENYGYTF,TGTGCCAGCAGACGTGGGACAGGAGAGAACTATGGCTACACCTTC
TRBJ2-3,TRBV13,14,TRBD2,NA,CASHLAGGRYTQYF,TGTGCCAGCCATCTAGCGGGGGGGCGCTATACGCAGTATTTT
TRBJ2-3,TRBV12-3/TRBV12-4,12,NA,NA,CASFGGTDTQYF,TGTGCCAGCTTCGGGGGCACAGATACGCAGTATTTT
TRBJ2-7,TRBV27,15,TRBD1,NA,CASSFQTGGVYEQYF,TGTGCCAGCAGTTTCCAGACAGGGGGGGTTTACGAGCAGTACTTC
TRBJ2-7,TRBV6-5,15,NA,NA,CASSQPQKGAYEQYF,TGTGCCAGCAGTCAACCCCAGAAAGGGGCCTACGAGCAGTACTTC
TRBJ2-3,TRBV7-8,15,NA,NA,CASTLGPGVGDTQYF,TGTGCCAGCACCCTAGGGCCGGGAGTGGGAGATACGCAGTATTTT
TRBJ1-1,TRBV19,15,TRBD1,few,CASSTEGAPGAEAFF,TGTGCCAGTAGTACGGAGGGGGCTCCCGGAGCCGAAGCTTTCTTT
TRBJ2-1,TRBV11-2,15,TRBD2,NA,CASSLGLAGVNEQFF,TGTGCCAGCAGCTTGGGACTAGCGGGAGTCAATGAGCAGTTCTTC
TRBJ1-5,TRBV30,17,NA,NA,CAGPNQRTKVIDQPQHF,TGTGCCGGACCCAACCAGAGGACAAAAGTGATCGATCAGCCCCAGCATTTT
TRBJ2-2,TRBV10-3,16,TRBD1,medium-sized,CAISESTGGGTGELFF,TGTGCCATCAGTGAGTCGACAGGGGGAGGCACCGGGGAGCTGTTTTTT
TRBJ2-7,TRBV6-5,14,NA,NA,CASRNSPNAVEQYF,TGTGCCAGCAGGAATAGTCCTAATGCGGTCGAGCAGTACTTC
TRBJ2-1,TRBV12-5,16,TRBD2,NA,CASGSKLAGPYNEQFF,TGTGCTAGTGGTTCAAAACTAGCGGGCCCCTACAATGAGCAGTTCTTC
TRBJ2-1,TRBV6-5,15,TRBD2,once,CASSYRGGARNEQFF,TGTGCCAGCAGTTACCGCGGGGGGGCCCGCAATGAGCAGTTCTTC
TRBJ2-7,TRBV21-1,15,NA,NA,CASSKGRGRAYEQYF,TGTGCCAGCAGCAAGGGGCGCGGGAGGGCCTACGAGCAGTACTTC
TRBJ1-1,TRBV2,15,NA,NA,CASSDWGGTQYQAFF,TGTGCCAGCAGTGATTGGGGGGGGACCCAGTACCAAGCTTTCTTT
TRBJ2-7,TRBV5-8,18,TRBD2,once,CASSTLGAGGPSAYEQYF,TGTGCCAGCAGCACCCTTGGAGCGGGAGGGCCCTCAGCCTACGAGCAGTACTTC
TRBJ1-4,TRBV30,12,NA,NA,CASGRGNEKLFF,TGTGCCTCGGGGAGAGGGAATGAAAAACTGTTTTTT
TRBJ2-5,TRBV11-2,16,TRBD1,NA,CASSLGRTGGSETQYF,TGTGCCAGCAGCTTAGGCCGAACAGGGGGCTCCGAGACCCAGTACTTC
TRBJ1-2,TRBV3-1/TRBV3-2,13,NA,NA,CASSPIQGNGYTF,TGTGCCAGCAGCCCGATACAGGGAAATGGCTACACCTTC
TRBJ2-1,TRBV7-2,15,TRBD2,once,CASSRTSGGAYEQFF,TGTGCCAGCAGCCGGACTAGCGGGGGGGCCTATGAGCAGTTCTTC
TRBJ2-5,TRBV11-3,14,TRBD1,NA,CASSIDRVSETQYF,TGTGCCAGCAGCATTGACAGGGTCTCAGAGACCCAGTACTTC
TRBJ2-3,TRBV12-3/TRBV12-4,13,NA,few,CATGHSSTDTQYF,TGTGCCACTGGACATTCTAGCACAGATACGCAGTATTTT
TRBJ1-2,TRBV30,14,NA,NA,CAWSPGRGDHGYTF,TGTGCCTGGAGTCCGGGGAGGGGAGACCATGGCTACACCTTC
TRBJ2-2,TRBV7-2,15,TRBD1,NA,CASSLRTGGGGELFF,TGTGCCAGCAGCCTAAGGACAGGGGGCGGAGGGGAGCTGTTTTTT
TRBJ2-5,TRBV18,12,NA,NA,CASSPRPETQYF,TGTGCCAGCTCACCACGGCCGGAGACCCAGTACTTC
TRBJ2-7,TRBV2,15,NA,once,CASSLESGESYEQYF,TGTGCCAGCAGTCTGGAGTCAGGGGAATCCTACGAGCAGTACTTC
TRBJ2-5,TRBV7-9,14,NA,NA,CASSLTGHKETQYF,TGTGCCAGCAGCTTAACGGGACATAAGGAGACCCAGTACTTC
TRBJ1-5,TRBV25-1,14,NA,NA,CASSEDEGNQPQHF,TGTGCCAGCAGTGAAGACGAGGGTAATCAGCCCCAGCATTTT
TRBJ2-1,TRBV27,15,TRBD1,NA,CASSPTGGSYNEQFF,TGTGCCAGCAGTCCAACAGGGGGCTCCTACAATGAGCAGTTCTTC
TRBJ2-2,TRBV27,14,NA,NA,CASSRGQSTGELFF,TGTGCCAGCAGTCGAGGACAGTCCACCGGGGAGCTGTTTTTT
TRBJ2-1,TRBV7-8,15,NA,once,CASRNTAGGYNEQFF,TGTGCCAGCAGAAATACAGCCGGGGGTTACAATGAGCAGTTCTTC
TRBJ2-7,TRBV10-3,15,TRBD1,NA,CAISESTGAPYEQYF,TGTGCCATCAGTGAGTCGACAGGGGCCCCCTACGAGCAGTACTTC